The 5 T cell receptor beta chains below all came from one sample that was sequenced in a study of blood T cell repertoires in COVID-19. Here immunoSEQ multiplex PCR was the method, and the copy in TCRdb shows in-frame clones only, minus some. The table shows under 300,000 clones, with approximately 88% occurring only once. The sequenced sample was PBMCs or T cells enriched from blood (not recorded which). Receptors were obtained from a woman aged 25 to 39 who had recovered from COVID-19.

This clone has only one observation. This sequence joins TRBV5-1 and TRBJ1-5, with D tentatively TRBD1 (6 bases). This CDR3 spans 14 amino acids. Per the germline V gene, CDR1 is SGHRS and CDR2 is YFSETQ. V gave up 4 bases and J gave up 4 bases, with 12 bases separating them. The CDR3 DNA is TGCGCCAGCAGCCCGAGGGGGGGGAATCAGCCCCAGCATTTT. Its protein product is CASSPRGGNQPQHF.

The chain links TRBV28 to TRBJ1-1; 8 nucleotides line up with TRBD1. CDR1 is MDHEN, CDR2 SYDVKM, per germline. Losses at the gene ends were 6 bases for V and 10 bases for J; bases not matched to a gene: 4. The CDR3 totals 11 residues. CDR3 region: CASRHRGGAFF. CDR3 sequence (DNA): TGTGCCAGCAGGCACAGGGGGGGAGCTTTCTTT. The complete variable domain, with remaining parts taken from reference TRBV28 and TRBJ1-1, reads DVKVTQSSRYLVKRTGEKVFLECVQDMDHENMFWYRQDPGLGLRLIYFSYDVKMKEKGDIPEGYSVSREKKERFSLILESASTNQTSMYLCASRHRGGAFFGQGTRLTVV.

The chain combines TRBV9 with TRBJ2-7, with 14 positions matching TRBD2. CDR1 is SGDLS and CDR2 is YYNGEE in the germline V gene. V shed 4 bases and J 7 bases; nucleotides not matched to a gene: 10. The CDR3 is 16 amino acids. In DNA form, the CDR3 reads TGTGCCAGCAGCCCGCGACTAGCGGGAGGGCCGGGTGAGCAGTACTTC. Encoded protein: CASSPRLAGGPGEQYF.

The chain joins TRBV12-3 or TRBV12-4 to TRBJ2-5, with 8 bases aligning to TRBD1. Trimming at V came to 5 bases and at J to 3 bases, leaving 2 bases not matched to a gene. This CDR3 has 13 amino acids. The DNA for the CDR3 is TGTGCCAGCAGTGGACAGGGCAAAGAGACCCAGTACTTC. Translating gives CASSGQGKETQYF.

The chain recombines TRBV27 with TRBJ2-3, with 7 bases identical to TRBD2. There are 16 residues in the CDR3. J gave up 2 bases and V 4 bases, and 9 bases lay outside the gene matches. Germline lookup yields CDR1 MNHEY and CDR2 SMNVEV (reference sequence). Here the CDR3 DNA reads TGTGCCAGCAGTTCCTTAGCGGGTCCCGACACAGATACGCAGTATTTT. This encodes CASSSLAGPDTDTQYF.